The 4 T cell receptor beta chains reported below all come from one sample, sequenced in a study of T cell responses to AZD1222 COVID-19 vaccine (dated by TCRdb to the early 2020s). Read against the paper, the sample's time point label means: baseline before first vaccination. The library was obtained by the immunoSEQ multiplex PCR assay. TCRdb re-hosts the immuneACCESS table, in-frame sequences only. Its copies lack some clones; in the studies checked, an unresolved V gene accounts for under half of them, and the cause for the rest is not known. The sample table contains 120,000 or so clones; only one count was recorded for around 89% of them. The ten largest account for 4.5% to 5% of the sample. The sequencing used peripheral blood, collected on day 0 of AZD1222 vaccination. The receptors derive from an adult in good health.

CDR3 DNA: TGTGCCAGCAGTTTCTGGGGTAATGAGCAGTTCTTC. The encoded protein is CASSFWGNEQFF. The J gene is TRBJ2-1, the V gene TRBV28; no firm D call. With 3 bases removed from V and 7 bases from J, the gap between germline ends came to 7 bases. CDR3 length: 12 amino acids. CDR1 is MDHEN, CDR2 SYDVKM, per germline.

The V gene is TRBV7-2, the J gene TRBJ2-1; 8 nucleotides agree with TRBD2. Germline V gives CDR1 SGHTA, CDR2 FQGNSA. The trim removed 4 bases at V and 0 bases at J, leaving 5 bases unmatched. The CDR3 loop spans 16 amino acids. The CDR3 nucleotides read TGTGCCAGCAGCTGGCGGGGGGCCATCTCCTACAATGAGCAGTTCTTC. Protein sequence: CASSWRGAISYNEQFF. Combining the CDR3 with reference TRBV7-2 and TRBJ2-1 gives the whole variable domain GAGVSQSPSNKVTEKGKDVELRCDPISGHTALYWYRQSLGQGLEFLIYFQGNSAPDKSGLPSDRFSAERTGGSVSTLTIQRTQQEDSAVYLCASSWRGAISYNEQFFGPGTRLTVL.

The rearrangement joins TRBV6-2 or TRBV6-3 to TRBJ1-3; no firm D call. This CDR3 region has 18 residues. V gave up 0 bases and J gave up 0 bases, with 15 bases separating them. Germline-derived CDR1 and CDR2 are MNHEY and SVGEGT. The CDR3, as DNA: TGTGCCAGCAGTTACTCGCCGCCGTGGATCTCCTCTGGAAACACCATATATTTT. This gives the protein CASSYSPPWISSGNTIYF.

This clone was observed a handful of times. The V and J genes are TRBV19 and TRBJ1-5; D is unclear. The CDR3 is made up of 16 amino acids. Trimming shortened V by 5 bases and J by 0 bases, and 14 bases separated the two germline ends. Germline CDR1 is LNHDA and CDR2 is SQIVND (reference sequence). CDR3 nucleotide sequence: TGTGCCAGTAGTTCCTCCAGCGCCTATAGCAATCAGCCCCAGCATTTT. Translated: CASSSSSAYSNQPQHF.